Sequencing of this T cell receptor (beta chain) was carried out in a study of metastatic and nonmetastatic thyroid tumors. Thyroid surgery took place with no prior treatment in any patient. Germline V gives CDR1 GTSNPN, CDR2 SVGIG (reference sequence). CDR3 length: 16 amino acids. Trimming cost V 0 bases and J 10 bases, with 22 bases left between them. From the PCR reads, TCRdb re-called clones with MiXCR. Among about 92,000 clones listed, approximately 15% were seen once. This receptor was identified in a female donor with papillary thyroid cancer or a benign thyroid nodule (not recorded which). Some clones in this sample may be carry-over from other donors' samples. The specimen sequenced was blood. The J gene is TRBJ2-1, the V gene TRBV30, with unresolved D. The CDR3 region has the DNA TGTGCCTGGAGTGTAACTAACCCGCAGCCTAATGAGGAGCAGTTCTTC. Translated, it gives CAWSVTNPQPNEEQFF.